This T cell receptor beta chain was documented in a study of shared clonotypes between healthy human individuals. Study-level information: Per-donor plates numbered three CD4 naive, three CD4 memory, two CD8 naive and one CD8 memory.

V was cut by 1 base and J by 3 bases, with 13 bases left in between. Germline V lookup: CDR1 SGHVS, CDR2 FQNEAQ. The CDR3 extends over 16 amino acids. Per the authors' pipeline: As immunoSEQ supplied junction-only sequences (without quality scores), filtering differed. Clones were read by immunoSEQ multiplex PCR, and TCRdb kept only the in-frame ones, dropping some. That table furnishes V, J and clone size, whereas the DNA furnished D and trimming. Of roughly 1.5 million clones in the sample, approximately 98% were seen once. A CD45RA-negative memory subset and a CD45RA+ naive subset were separated from the CD4+ cells.

Input material: naive CD4+ T cells sorted from blood. Subset: CD45RA+ positively selected. The sequence was obtained from a man aged 25 to 40 in good health. The rearrangement uses TRBV7-8 and TRBJ1-5; tentative D call: TRBD1 (6 bases). The CDR3 is CASSLDGTTINQPQHF. The DNA of the CDR3 is TGTGCCAGCAGCTTAGACGGGACAACCATCAATCAGCCCCAGCATTTT. The complete variable domain, with remaining parts taken from reference TRBV7-8 and TRBJ1-5, reads GAGVSQSPRYKVAKRGQDVALRCDPISGHVSLFWYQQALGQGPEFLTYFQNEAQLDKSGLPSDRFFAERPEGSVSTLKIQRTQQEDSAVYLCASSLDGTTINQPQHFGDGTRLSIL.